Listed here are 9 T cell receptor beta chains from one sample, sequenced in a study of T cell responses to AZD1222 COVID-19 vaccine. TCRdb keeps only in-frame clones here, not all; method: immunoSEQ multiplex PCR. The table includes more than 150,000 clones, roughly nine tenths detected once. The sample was peripheral blood, taken 28 days after the second AZD1222 dose. The receptors shown here come from an adult who received the AZD1222 COVID-19 vaccine.

V and J are TRBV19 and TRBJ1-6; TRBD1 might be the D (6 bases). CDR3 length equals 15 residues. Germline-derived CDR1 and CDR2 are LNHDA and SQIVND (reference sequence). The V and J ends lost 7 bases and 5 bases respectively, with 15 bases between them. The chain's CDR3 is CASNFLGQNNSPLHF. The CDR3 nucleotides read TGTGCCAGTAACTTTTTAGGACAGAATAATTCACCCCTCCACTTT.

This clone was recorded many times. This chain links TRBV2 with TRBJ2-1; D might be TRBD1 or TRBD2, each matching 6 bases. V lost 6 bases to trimming and J lost 0 bases, with 9 bases between them. Germline V gene sequence: CDR1 SNHLY, CDR2 FYNNEI. The CDR3 is made up of 14 amino acids. The CDR3 region is CASRGGTSYNEQFF. CDR3 bases: TGTGCCAGCAGAGGGGGGACCTCCTACAATGAGCAGTTCTTC.

The chain joins TRBV11-2 to TRBJ2-1; D call uncertain. Germline CDR1 reads SGHAT; CDR2 reads FQNNGV. V lost 5 bases and J 0 bases, leaving 17 bases between the germline ends. The CDR3 contains 17 residues. CDR3: CASSLLPRAYSYNEQFF. CDR3 in DNA: TGTGCCAGCAGCCTACTTCCCCGGGCCTACTCCTACAATGAGCAGTTCTTC.

The genes are TRBV11-2 and TRBJ2-5; no clear D. Germline loops: CDR1 SGHAT, CDR2 FQNNGV. V was cut by 4 bases and J by 9 bases, with 9 bases left in between. This CDR3 is built from 11 residues. The CDR3 region has the DNA TGTGCCAGCAGCTACCCTGGGGCCCAGTACTTC. It specifies CASSYPGAQYF.

V usage is TRBV13 and J usage is TRBJ2-5; no clear D gene. The V gene lost 5 bases and the J gene lost 5 bases, with 15 bases spanning the gap. The CDR3 is 14 residues long. Germline V CDR1 and CDR2: PRHDT, FYEKMQ (reference sequence). The CDR3 coding sequence is TGTGCCAGCAGCCTCAGCCCCTTAGGGGAGACCCAGTACTTC. Translated: CASSLSPLGETQYF.

This clone was recorded only once. The gene calls are TRBV7-8 and TRBJ2-3, with 8 bases matching TRBD2. This CDR3 is built from 16 residues. Germline CDR1 and CDR2: SGHVS and FQNEAQ. The V segment lost 6 bases and the J segment 5 bases; nucleotides outside the gene matches: 13. In DNA, the CDR3 is TGTGCCAGCAGTTCTTGGGGCGGGGGGTCCCTAGATACGCAGTATTTT. It translates to CASSSWGGGSLDTQYF.

The chain uses TRBV30 and TRBJ2-3, with TRBD2 matching over 14 bases. The CDR3 is 15 residues long. Per the germline V gene, CDR1 is GTSNPN and CDR2 is SVGIG (reference sequence). V shed 4 bases, J shed 4 bases, and the junction held 4 bases outside the gene matches. As DNA, the CDR3 is TGTGCCTGGAAGAGACTAGCGGGGGGGCCAGATACGCAGTATTTT. Protein: CAWKRLAGGPDTQYF.

This chain joins TRBV28 and TRBJ1-3, with D possibly being TRBD1 (5 bases). The CDR3 contains 15 residues. Trimming pared 5 bases from V and 3 bases from J, leaving 14 bases between. CDR1 and CDR2 from the germline V gene are MDHEN and SYDVKM. CDR3 bases: TGTGCCAGCAGTCCCCTCGGAGGGGTTGGAAACACCATATATTTT. It translates to CASSPLGGVGNTIYF.

The chain employs TRBV6-5 and TRBJ2-3; weak D call: TRBD2 (5 bases). V gave up 6 bases and J gave up 4 bases, with 17 bases separating them. The CDR3 extends over 15 amino acids. Germline loops: CDR1 MNHEY, CDR2 SVGAGI. The CDR3 protein is CASRVPLREPDTQYF. CDR3 DNA sequence: TGTGCCAGCAGGGTTCCTCTTCGGGAACCAGATACGCAGTATTTT.